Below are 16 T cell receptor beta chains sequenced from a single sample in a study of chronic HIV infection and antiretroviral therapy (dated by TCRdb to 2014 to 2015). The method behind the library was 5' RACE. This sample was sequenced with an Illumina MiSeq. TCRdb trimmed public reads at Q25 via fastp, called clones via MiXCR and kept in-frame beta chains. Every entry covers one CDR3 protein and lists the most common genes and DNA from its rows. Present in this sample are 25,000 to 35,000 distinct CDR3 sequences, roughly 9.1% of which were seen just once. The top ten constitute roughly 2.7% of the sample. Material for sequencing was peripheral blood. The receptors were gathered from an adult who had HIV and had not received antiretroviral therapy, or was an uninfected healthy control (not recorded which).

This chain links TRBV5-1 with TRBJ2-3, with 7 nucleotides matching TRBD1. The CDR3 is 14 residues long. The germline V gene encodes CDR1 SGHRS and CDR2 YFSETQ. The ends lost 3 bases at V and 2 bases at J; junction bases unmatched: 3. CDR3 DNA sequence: TGCGCCAGCAGCTCGGGGACAGTCACAGATACGCAGTATTTT. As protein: CASSSGTVTDTQYF.

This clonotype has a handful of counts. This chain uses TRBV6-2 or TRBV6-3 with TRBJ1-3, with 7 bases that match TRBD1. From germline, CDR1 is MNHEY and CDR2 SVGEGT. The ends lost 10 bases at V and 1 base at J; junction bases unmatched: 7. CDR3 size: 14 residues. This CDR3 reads CATRGRRSGNTIYF. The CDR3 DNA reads TGTGCCACAAGGGGGCGGCGATCTGGAAACACCATATATTTT.

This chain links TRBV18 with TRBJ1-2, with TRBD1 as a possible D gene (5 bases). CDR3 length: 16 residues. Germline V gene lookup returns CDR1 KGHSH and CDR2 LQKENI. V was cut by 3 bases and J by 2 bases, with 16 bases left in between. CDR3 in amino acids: CASSPNQGGENYGYTF. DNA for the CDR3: TGTGCCAGCTCACCGAATCAGGGAGGAGAGAACTATGGCTACACCTTC. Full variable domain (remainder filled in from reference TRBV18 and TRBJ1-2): NAGVMQNPRHLVRRRGQEARLRCSPMKGHSHVYWYRQLPEEGLKFMVYLQKENIIDESGMPKERFSAEFPKEGPSILRIQQVVRGDSAAYFCASSPNQGGENYGYTFGSGTRLTVV.

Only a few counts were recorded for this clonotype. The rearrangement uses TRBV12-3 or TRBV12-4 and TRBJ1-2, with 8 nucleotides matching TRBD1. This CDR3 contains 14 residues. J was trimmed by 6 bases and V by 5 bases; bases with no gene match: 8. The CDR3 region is CASSPSRGLDGYTF. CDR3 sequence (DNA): TGTGCCAGCAGTCCCAGCAGGGGGCTTGATGGCTACACCTTC.

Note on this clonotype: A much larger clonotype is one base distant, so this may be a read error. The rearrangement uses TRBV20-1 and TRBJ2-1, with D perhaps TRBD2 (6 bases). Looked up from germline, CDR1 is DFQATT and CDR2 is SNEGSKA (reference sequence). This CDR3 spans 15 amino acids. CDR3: CSTRDFARESNEQFF. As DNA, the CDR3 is TGCAGTACTAGAGATTTTGCGCGGGAAAGCAATGAGCAGTTCTTC.

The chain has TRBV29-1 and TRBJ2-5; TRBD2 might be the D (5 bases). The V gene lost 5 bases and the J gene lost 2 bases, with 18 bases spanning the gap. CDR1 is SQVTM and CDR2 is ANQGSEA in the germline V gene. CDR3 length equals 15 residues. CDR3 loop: CSVNPRLARQETQYF. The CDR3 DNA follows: TGCAGCGTTAATCCCCGCCTAGCCCGGCAAGAGACCCAGTACTTC.

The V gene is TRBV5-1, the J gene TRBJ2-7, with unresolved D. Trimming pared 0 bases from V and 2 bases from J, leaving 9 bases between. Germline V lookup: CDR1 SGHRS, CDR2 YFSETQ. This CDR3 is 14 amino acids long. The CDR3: CASSLDYTAYEQYF. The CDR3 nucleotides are TGCGCCAGCAGCTTGGATTACACCGCCTACGAGCAGTACTTC.

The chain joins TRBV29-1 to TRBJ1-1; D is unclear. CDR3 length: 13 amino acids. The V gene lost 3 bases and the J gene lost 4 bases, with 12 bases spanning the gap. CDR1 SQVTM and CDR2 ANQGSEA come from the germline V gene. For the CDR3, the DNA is TGCAGCGTTGAGGGGTTGTCAGGCACTGAAGCTTTCTTT. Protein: CSVEGLSGTEAFF.

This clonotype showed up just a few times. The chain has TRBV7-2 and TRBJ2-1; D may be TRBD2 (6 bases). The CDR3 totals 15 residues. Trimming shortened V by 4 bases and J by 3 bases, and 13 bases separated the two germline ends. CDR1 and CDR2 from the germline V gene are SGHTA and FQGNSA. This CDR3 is CASSSAGTDYNEQFF. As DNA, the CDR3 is TGTGCCAGCAGCTCCGCCGGGACTGACTACAATGAGCAGTTCTTC.

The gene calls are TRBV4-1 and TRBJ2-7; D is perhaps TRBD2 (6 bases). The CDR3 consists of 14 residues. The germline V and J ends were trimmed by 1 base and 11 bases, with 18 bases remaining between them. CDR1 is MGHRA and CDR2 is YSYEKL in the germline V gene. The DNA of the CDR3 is TGCGCCAGCAGCCAAGTCTGGAGGGCAGGATCCAAGTACTTC. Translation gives CASSQVWRAGSKYF.

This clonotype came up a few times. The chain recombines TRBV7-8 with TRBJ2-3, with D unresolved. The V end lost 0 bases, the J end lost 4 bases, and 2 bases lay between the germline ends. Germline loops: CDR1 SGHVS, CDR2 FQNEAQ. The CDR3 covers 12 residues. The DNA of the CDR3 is TGTGCCAGCAGCTTAGCCCCAGATACGCAGTATTTT. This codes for CASSLAPDTQYF.

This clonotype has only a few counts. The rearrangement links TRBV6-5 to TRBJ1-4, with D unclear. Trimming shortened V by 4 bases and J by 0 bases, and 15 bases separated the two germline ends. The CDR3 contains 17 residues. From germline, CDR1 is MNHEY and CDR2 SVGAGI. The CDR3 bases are TGTGCCAGCAGTTCACTCCGGGTCAAATCAACTAATGAAAAACTGTTTTTT. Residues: CASSSLRVKSTNEKLFF.

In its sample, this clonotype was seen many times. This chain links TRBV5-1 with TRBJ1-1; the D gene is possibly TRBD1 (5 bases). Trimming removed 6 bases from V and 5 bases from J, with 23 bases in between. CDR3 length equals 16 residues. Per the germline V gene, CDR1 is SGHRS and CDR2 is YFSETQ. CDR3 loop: CASTPGQGMRWTEAFF. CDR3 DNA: TGCGCCAGCACTCCAGGGCAGGGTATGAGATGGACTGAAGCTTTCTTT.

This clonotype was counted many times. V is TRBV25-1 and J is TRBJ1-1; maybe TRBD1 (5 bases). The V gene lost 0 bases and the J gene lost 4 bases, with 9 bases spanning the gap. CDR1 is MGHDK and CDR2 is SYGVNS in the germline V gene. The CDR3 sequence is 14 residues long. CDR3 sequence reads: CASSEYERGTEAFF. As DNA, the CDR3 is TGTGCCAGCAGTGAATATGAGAGGGGCACTGAAGCTTTCTTT.

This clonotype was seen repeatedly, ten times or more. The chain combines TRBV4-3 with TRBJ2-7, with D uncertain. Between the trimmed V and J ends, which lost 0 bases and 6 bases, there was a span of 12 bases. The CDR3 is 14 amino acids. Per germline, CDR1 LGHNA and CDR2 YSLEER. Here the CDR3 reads CASSQEGRSGEQYF. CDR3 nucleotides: TGCGCCAGCAGCCAAGAGGGCAGGTCCGGCGAGCAGTACTTC.

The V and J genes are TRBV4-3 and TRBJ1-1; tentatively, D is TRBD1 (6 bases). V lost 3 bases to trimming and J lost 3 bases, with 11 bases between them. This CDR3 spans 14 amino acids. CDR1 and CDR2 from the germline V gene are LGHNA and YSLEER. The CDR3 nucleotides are TGCGCCAGCAGCCATGGGACACCCTACACTGAAGCTTTCTTT. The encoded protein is CASSHGTPYTEAFF.